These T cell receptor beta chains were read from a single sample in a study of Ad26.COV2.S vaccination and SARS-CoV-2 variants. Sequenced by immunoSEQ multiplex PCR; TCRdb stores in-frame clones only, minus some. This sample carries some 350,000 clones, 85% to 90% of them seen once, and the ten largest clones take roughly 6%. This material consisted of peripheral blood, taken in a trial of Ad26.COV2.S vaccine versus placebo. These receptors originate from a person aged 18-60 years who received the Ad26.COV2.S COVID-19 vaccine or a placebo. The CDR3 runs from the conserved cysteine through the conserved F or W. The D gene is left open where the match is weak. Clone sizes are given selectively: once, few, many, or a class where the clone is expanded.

DNA: TGCGCCAGCAGGATCGACAGGGAAAACACTGAAGCTTTCTTT
CDR3: CASRIDRENTEAFF
size: -
D: TRBD1
J: TRBJ1-1
V: TRBV4-3

DNA: TGTGCCAGCTCAAACACTTACGAGCAGTACTTC
CDR3: CASSNTYEQYF
size: -
D: -
J: TRBJ2-7
V: TRBV27

DNA: TGTGCCAGCAGCCAAGATAGTGGGCGGGACAGGGCTGGCTACACCTTC
CDR3: CASSQDSGRDRAGYTF
size: -
D: TRBD1
J: TRBJ1-2
V: TRBV3-1/TRBV3-2

DNA: TGTGCCAGCAGGGGCAGTTCCTACGAGCAGTACTTC
CDR3: CASRGSSYEQYF
size: -
D: -
J: TRBJ2-7
V: TRBV6-5

DNA: TGTGCCAGCAGCGCACGTAGGGGTACAGAAGCTTTCTTT
CDR3: CASSARRGTEAFF
size: -
D: -
J: TRBJ1-1
V: TRBV13

DNA: TGTGCCAGCTCCCCACGAACCTCCGATGAGCAGTTCTTC
CDR3: CASSPRTSDEQFF
size: -
D: -
J: TRBJ2-1
V: TRBV18

DNA: TGTGCCAGCTCACCTAGTCCCCGTGGGAACTATGGCTACACCTTC
CDR3: CASSPSPRGNYGYTF
size: -
D: -
J: TRBJ1-2
V: TRBV18

DNA: TGTGCCAGTAGTACGCAAACCGTACTGTCTAACTATGGCTACACCTTC
CDR3: CASSTQTVLSNYGYTF
size: -
D: -
J: TRBJ1-2
V: TRBV19

DNA: TGTGCCAGCAGTCCGAGGGTTTCGGACACTGAAGCTTTCTTT
CDR3: CASSPRVSDTEAFF
size: -
D: -
J: TRBJ1-1
V: TRBV27

DNA: TGTGCCAGCAGTTTCCAGGGCGGAGGGGCTTACGGCTATGGCTACACCTTC
CDR3: CASSFQGGGAYGYGYTF
size: -
D: -
J: TRBJ1-2
V: TRBV27

DNA: TGTGCCAGCAGGGGTGCGGGTGCGCCCGGCTACACCTTC
CDR3: CASRGAGAPGYTF
size: -
D: -
J: TRBJ1-2
V: TRBV6-5

DNA: TGTGCCAGCAGTTACGGCTCTAGAGACCTCTACCGTTGGCTCTACGAGCAGTACTTC
CDR3: CASSYGSRDLYRWLYEQYF
size: -
D: -
J: TRBJ2-7
V: TRBV6-2/TRBV6-3

DNA: TGTGCCAGCAGCTTTCCGGGACTAGCCTCCAATGAGCAGTTCTTC
CDR3: CASSFPGLASNEQFF
size: -
D: TRBD2
J: TRBJ2-1
V: TRBV11-3

DNA: TGTGCCAGCATGGACCACCGAAACTATGGCTACACCTTC
CDR3: CASMDHRNYGYTF
size: -
D: -
J: TRBJ1-2
V: TRBV3-1/TRBV3-2

DNA: TGCAGCGTTGAAGAAGGTCTAGCGCCCCACGGTGAGCAGTTCTTC
CDR3: CSVEEGLAPHGEQFF
size: -
D: -
J: TRBJ2-1
V: TRBV29-1

DNA: TGTGCCAGTAGTACCAAAAGCGGGGGGGCCCTAGACGAGCAGTACTTC
CDR3: CASSTKSGGALDEQYF
size: -
D: TRBD2
J: TRBJ2-7
V: TRBV19

DNA: TGCGCCAGCAGCAGGGGGCTAGACACCGGGGAGCTGTTTTTT
CDR3: CASSRGLDTGELFF
size: -
D: TRBD1
J: TRBJ2-2
V: TRBV10-1

DNA: TGTGCCAGTAGCCTACGGGGGGCAGGGGAGGGTGAAGCTTTCTTT
CDR3: CASSLRGAGEGEAFF
size: -
D: -
J: TRBJ1-1
V: TRBV19

DNA: TGTGCCAGCCAGGGAGCCGGGGAGCTGTTTTTT
CDR3: CASQGAGELFF
size: -
D: -
J: TRBJ2-2
V: TRBV6-1

DNA: TGTGCCAGCTCACCAACCCCGGGCACTGAAGCTTTCTTT
CDR3: CASSPTPGTEAFF
size: -
D: -
J: TRBJ1-1
V: TRBV18

DNA: TGTGCCAGCAGAAAAGCAGGAGATAGCAATCAGCCCCAGCATTTT
CDR3: CASRKAGDSNQPQHF
size: -
D: -
J: TRBJ1-5
V: TRBV7-2

DNA: TGTGCCAGCAGCCTGACAGGGTTCCGCGAGCAGTACTTC
CDR3: CASSLTGFREQYF
size: -
D: TRBD1
J: TRBJ2-7
V: TRBV6-5

DNA: TGCAGCACCGATCGGACAGATTATGGCTACACCTTC
CDR3: CSTDRTDYGYTF
size: -
D: -
J: TRBJ1-2
V: TRBV29-1

DNA: TGTGCCTGGAGTGTTGGGTTCTCGGGAGGCTACACCTTC
CDR3: CAWSVGFSGGYTF
size: -
D: -
J: TRBJ1-2
V: TRBV30

DNA: TGTGCCAGCAATAGCGGCTCCCATTACACAGATACGCAGTATTTT
CDR3: CASNSGSHYTDTQYF
size: -
D: -
J: TRBJ2-3
V: TRBV6-6

DNA: TGTGCCAGCTCACGAACTAGCGGTAGCACAGATACGCAGTATTTT
CDR3: CASSRTSGSTDTQYF
size: -
D: TRBD2
J: TRBJ2-3
V: TRBV18

DNA: TGTGCCAGCAGCCGGACAGGGTTGGCTGGCTACACCTTC
CDR3: CASSRTGLAGYTF
size: -
D: TRBD1
J: TRBJ1-2
V: TRBV6-5

DNA: TGTGCCAGCAGCTTAGCGCCAGTAGGGGTCGAGACCCAGTACTTC
CDR3: CASSLAPVGVETQYF
size: -
D: -
J: TRBJ2-5
V: TRBV7-2

DNA: TGTGCCAGCAGCTCCTACAGGGGATGGGAGGAAAAACTGTTTTTT
CDR3: CASSSYRGWEEKLFF
size: -
D: TRBD1
J: TRBJ1-4
V: TRBV7-2

DNA: TGCGCCAGCAGTGATGGGGGGAGAGCCGGGGAGCTGTTTTTT
CDR3: CASSDGGRAGELFF
size: -
D: -
J: TRBJ2-2
V: TRBV10-1

DNA: TGTGCCAGCATCCTATTGACAGGGGAGTTCGATGGCTACACCTTC
CDR3: CASILLTGEFDGYTF
size: -
D: TRBD1
J: TRBJ1-2
V: TRBV5-6

DNA: TGTGCCAGCAGTTACTCGAGGCTCGGCTCCTACGAGCAGTACTTC
CDR3: CASSYSRLGSYEQYF
size: -
D: -
J: TRBJ2-7
V: TRBV6-5

DNA: TGCAGCGTTGAAGATGGGGAGAACCCCGAAGCTTTCTTT
CDR3: CSVEDGENPEAFF
size: -
D: -
J: TRBJ1-1
V: TRBV29-1

DNA: TGTGCCTGGATTAGCGGGCGAACGAACACTGAAGCTTTCTTT
CDR3: CAWISGRTNTEAFF
size: -
D: -
J: TRBJ1-1
V: TRBV30

DNA: TGCGCCAGCAGCTTGGGAGTGTTCCCAGATACGCAGTATTTT
CDR3: CASSLGVFPDTQYF
size: -
D: -
J: TRBJ2-3
V: TRBV5-1

DNA: TGTGCCACCAGCAGAGTCGGGGGCAACTTACCCCCTGAAGCTTTCTTT
CDR3: CATSRVGGNLPPEAFF
size: -
D: -
J: TRBJ1-1
V: TRBV15

DNA: TGTGCCAGCAGCCCGCGGACAGGGACCTACAATGAGCAGTTCTTC
CDR3: CASSPRTGTYNEQFF
size: -
D: TRBD1
J: TRBJ2-1
V: TRBV7-2

DNA: TGTGCCAGCAGCTTAGTGGGAAGGGGCAATGAGCAGTTCTTC
CDR3: CASSLVGRGNEQFF
size: -
D: -
J: TRBJ2-1
V: TRBV7-2

DNA: TGTGCCAGTAGTCTTATAGCGGGGGCCCCCCGCAATGAGCAGTTCTTC
CDR3: CASSLIAGAPRNEQFF
size: -
D: TRBD2
J: TRBJ2-1
V: TRBV19

DNA: TGTGCCAGCAGGCCCACAGGGGGAGTGAATGAGCAGTTCTTC
CDR3: CASRPTGGVNEQFF
size: -
D: TRBD1
J: TRBJ2-1
V: TRBV6-5

DNA: TGCGCCAGCAGCCAAGAGGGAGGGTACAATGAGCAGTTCTTC
CDR3: CASSQEGGYNEQFF
size: -
D: TRBD2
J: TRBJ2-1
V: TRBV4-3

DNA: TGTGCCAGTAGCCCCGAGCGGGGGCCCCTCGGAAACACCATATATTTT
CDR3: CASSPERGPLGNTIYF
size: -
D: -
J: TRBJ1-3
V: TRBV19

DNA: TGTGCCAGCAGTTACTCCGAAAACGAAAAACTGTTTTTT
CDR3: CASSYSENEKLFF
size: -
D: -
J: TRBJ1-4
V: TRBV6-5

DNA: TGTGCCAGCAGTTCCCGGCTTATGGACAATTCCTTCACAAACTATGGCTACACCTTC
CDR3: CASSSRLMDNSFTNYGYTF
size: -
D: -
J: TRBJ1-2
V: TRBV28

DNA: TGTGCCAGCAGCTTAGTGAGGGACTCCGAGCAGTACTTC
CDR3: CASSLVRDSEQYF
size: -
D: -
J: TRBJ2-7
V: TRBV7-2

DNA: TGTGCCAGCAGCGGATGGGGGCAGAACTCTGGAAACACCATATATTTT
CDR3: CASSGWGQNSGNTIYF
size: -
D: -
J: TRBJ1-3
V: TRBV7-9

DNA: TGCGCCAGCAGCCAAGACCCGGGTCTAGGCCACTCTGGAAACACCATATATTTT
CDR3: CASSQDPGLGHSGNTIYF
size: -
D: -
J: TRBJ1-3
V: TRBV4-1

DNA: TGCGCCAGCAGCCTAGACTGGACAGGGCGGAACACTGAAGCTTTCTTT
CDR3: CASSLDWTGRNTEAFF
size: once
D: TRBD1
J: TRBJ1-1
V: TRBV4-1

DNA: TGTGCCAGCAGTTCCCGGTTGGCAACAGATACGCAGTATTTT
CDR3: CASSSRLATDTQYF
size: once
D: -
J: TRBJ2-3
V: TRBV6-5

DNA: TGCGCCAGCAGCTTCAGGGTTCTGGACACTGAAGCTTTCTTT
CDR3: CASSFRVLDTEAFF
size: -
D: -
J: TRBJ1-1
V: TRBV5-1

DNA: TGTGCCAGCAGCGACAATCCAACGGGGGGCCTCTACAATGAGCAGTTCTTC
CDR3: CASSDNPTGGLYNEQFF
size: -
D: -
J: TRBJ2-1
V: TRBV2

DNA: TGTGCCAGCAGTCCCTATTCGGGGAGCTCTGGGGCCAACGTCCTGACTTTC
CDR3: CASSPYSGSSGANVLTF
size: -
D: -
J: TRBJ2-6
V: TRBV27

DNA: TGTGCCAGCAGTTACTCGGGGGTAGTTTTTGATCAGCCCCAGCATTTT
CDR3: CASSYSGVVFDQPQHF
size: -
D: -
J: TRBJ1-5
V: TRBV6-2/TRBV6-3

DNA: TGTGCCAGCAGTAATCGGAACACTGAAGCTTTCTTT
CDR3: CASSNRNTEAFF
size: once
D: -
J: TRBJ1-1
V: TRBV12-3/TRBV12-4